Below, 13 T cell receptor beta chains from the same sample are listed, as sequenced in a study of T cells in localized non-small cell lung cancer. TCRdb keeps only in-frame clones here, not all; method: immunoSEQ multiplex PCR. The sample carries tens of thousands of clones, around 83% recorded once. This material consisted of PBMCs, taken before any cancer treatment. The receptor source for this set is a man aged 40 to 69 with stage II lung adenocarcinoma.

The genes are TRBV5-5 and TRBJ1-3; no reliable D call. Germline loops: CDR1 SGHKS, CDR2 YYEKEE (reference sequence). CDR3 length: 14 amino acids. V shed 9 bases and J shed 0 bases, with 13 bases lying between them. CDR3 DNA: TGTGCCAATGGTTCTCGGGACTCTGGAAACACCATATATTTT. Amino acids: CANGSRDSGNTIYF.

The chain links TRBV12-5 to TRBJ2-3; a weak D match, TRBD2 (6 bases). Trimming removed 5 bases from V and 2 bases from J, with 23 bases in between. The germline CDR1 and CDR2 sequences are LGHNT and FRNRAP. The CDR3 is 18 amino acids. CDR3 protein: CASGQTNDGTGPTDTQYF. CDR3 DNA sequence: TGTGCTAGTGGTCAGACAAACGACGGGACTGGCCCCACAGATACGCAGTATTTT.

The CDR3 DNA follows: TGTGCCAGCTCACCGCGACAGGGTGGTACTGAAGCTTTCTTT. It is translated as CASSPRQGGTEAFF. V usage is TRBV18 and J usage is TRBJ1-1, with TRBD1 matching over 7 bases. The germline gives CDR1 KGHSH, CDR2 LQKENI. Trimming cost V 3 bases and J 5 bases; bases outside gene matches: 6. The CDR3 has 14 amino acids.

This chain's CDR3 is CASSATSGGAPSTDTQYF. Written as DNA, the CDR3 is TGTGCCAGCAGCGCGACTAGCGGGGGGGCCCCTAGCACAGATACGCAGTATTTT. The chain couples TRBV21-1 to TRBJ2-3; TRBD2, the table's D call, lacks a check against the DNA. TRBV21-1 is described as a pseudogene. There are 18 residues in the CDR3.

This chain links TRBV29-1 with TRBJ1-2, with 7 bases identical to TRBD1. Germline values: CDR1 SQVTM, CDR2 ANQGSEA. The CDR3 spans 13 residues. Trimming took 5 bases from V and 14 from J; bases not matched to a gene: 17. CDR3 nucleotide sequence: TGCAGCGTTACCGTTAACCGACAGGGCCCGTCGACCTTC. Its protein is CSVTVNRQGPSTF.

The gene calls are TRBV19 and TRBJ1-6, with D unresolved. Trimming cost V 10 bases and J 7 bases, with 17 bases left between them. The CDR3 sequence is 14 residues long. Per the germline V gene, CDR1 is LNHDA and CDR2 is SQIVND (reference sequence). CDR3 nucleotide sequence: TGTGCCACTCGCCCCTACGGGGAAAATTCACCCCTCCACTTT. This encodes CATRPYGENSPLHF.

The V call is TRBV14, the J call TRBJ1-1, with no clear D. V lost 2 bases, J lost 0 bases, and 4 bases lay in between. Per germline, CDR1 SGHDN and CDR2 FVKESK. The CDR3 spans 13 residues. Written as DNA, the CDR3 is TGTGCCAGCAGCCAACGAATGAACACTGAAGCTTTCTTT. Translation: CASSQRMNTEAFF.

The table lists this clone with a count of one. V is TRBV6-5 and J is TRBJ1-6; 8 bases line up with TRBD1. Germline CDR1 is MNHEY and CDR2 is SVGAGI. This CDR3 has 15 residues. V lost 4 bases to trimming and J lost 3 bases; unmatched junction nucleotides: 2. The CDR3 DNA reads as TGTGCCAGCAGTTCGGACAGGGTCTATAATTCACCCCTCCACTTT. This translates into CASSSDRVYNSPLHF.

The chain couples TRBV7-2 to TRBJ1-4; D possibly corresponds to TRBD1 (5 bases). Trimming shortened V by 5 bases and J by 8 bases, and 24 bases separated the two germline ends. From germline, CDR1 is SGHTA and CDR2 FQGNSA. The CDR3 is 17 residues long. CDR3 residues: CASSRRDSTEREEKLFF. CDR3 in DNA: TGTGCCAGCAGCCGGCGAGACAGTACCGAGCGCGAGGAAAAACTGTTTTTT.

The chain has TRBV9 and TRBJ2-7; 7 nucleotides agree with TRBD1. Germline CDR1 reads SGDLS; CDR2 reads YYNGEE. This CDR3 comprises 15 residues. With 0 bases clipped from V and 6 bases from J, the junction kept 9 bases outside the gene matches. This chain's CDR3 is CASSVDPGQFSEQYF. The CDR3 DNA is TGTGCCAGCAGCGTAGACCCGGGACAGTTCAGCGAGCAGTACTTC.

This sequence joins TRBV6-5 and TRBJ2-1; TRBD2 agrees at 13 bases. There are 14 residues in the CDR3. Germline V gene lookup returns CDR1 MNHEY and CDR2 SVGAGI. V shed 5 bases, J shed 15 bases, and the junction held 10 bases outside the gene matches. The CDR3 protein is CASSTGLAGVDPFF. CDR3 sequence (DNA): TGTGCCAGCAGTACTGGACTAGCGGGAGTGGATCCGTTCTTC.

The V and J genes are TRBV18 and TRBJ2-7; 8 bases agree with TRBD1. Germline CDR1 and CDR2: KGHSH and LQKENI. The CDR3 extends over 15 amino acids. Trimming at V came to 3 bases and at J to 2 bases, leaving 6 bases not matched to a gene. CDR3: CASSPRTGTTYEQYF. DNA for the CDR3: TGTGCCAGCTCACCGCGGACAGGGACAACCTACGAGCAGTACTTC.

The V call is TRBV30, the J call TRBJ2-7; possible D gene TRBD1, 6 bases. The V end lost 5 bases, the J end lost 0 bases, and 23 bases lay between the germline ends. The length of the CDR3 is 17 residues. The germline V gene encodes CDR1 GTSNPN and CDR2 SVGIG (reference sequence). The CDR3 region is CAWEGVPRDPSSYEQYF. The CDR3 nucleotides are TGTGCCTGGGAGGGGGTACCCCGGGATCCAAGCTCCTACGAGCAGTACTTC.